This T cell receptor beta chain stems from a study of T cell changes during pregnancy in multiple sclerosis. The repertoire was sequenced with immunoSEQ multiplex PCR; TCRdb's copy has only in-frame clones and lacks some. The sample holds fewer than 60,000 clones, more than 85% seen once. Trimming cost V 5 bases and J 4 bases, with 18 bases left between them. The length of the CDR3 is 15 residues. CDR1 and CDR2 (germline): SGHKS, YYEKEE (reference sequence). This specimen was CD8+ T cells from peripheral blood mononuclear cells, taken in the first trimester of pregnancy. The source of this sequence is a female donor with multiple sclerosis, enrolled in a pregnancy study. The J gene is TRBJ1-2, the V gene TRBV5-5, with D possibly being TRBD1 (6 bases). The CDR3 sequence: CASRGAGKEGYGYTF. The CDR3 nucleotides are TGTGCCAGCAGGGGGGCGGGTAAGGAAGGCTATGGCTACACCTTC. The full variable domain, in which reference TRBV5-5 and TRBJ1-2 provide the parts outside the CDR3, is DAGVTQSPTHLIKTRGQQVTLRCSPISGHKSVSWYQQVLGQGPQFIFQYYEKEERGRGNFPDRFSARQFPNYSSELNVNALLLGDSALYLCASRGAGKEGYGYTFGSGTRLTVV.